A single sample is the source of the 14 T cell receptor beta chains below, sequenced in a study of blood T cell repertoires in COVID-19. TCRdb's table, derived via immunoSEQ multiplex PCR, lists solely in-frame clones and lacks some. The sample contains about 160,000 clones, 85% to 95% of which appear only once. Input material: peripheral blood. Receptor source: a man aged 50-59 years with acute or convalescent COVID-19.

This rearrangement joins TRBV19 to TRBJ1-3; unclear D gene. CDR3 length: 15 amino acids. Trimming removed 3 bases from V and 0 bases from J, with 9 bases in between. Germline V gene sequence: CDR1 LNHDA, CDR2 SQIVND (reference sequence). The CDR3 spells CASSIPRSSGNTIYF. DNA of the CDR3: TGTGCCAGTAGTATCCCCAGAAGCTCTGGAAACACCATATATTTT. Together with reference TRBV19 and TRBJ1-3, the CDR3 gives the full variable domain: DGGITQSPKYLFRKEGQNVTLSCEQNLNHDAMYWYRQDPGQGLRLIYYSQIVNDFQKGDIAEGYSVSREKKESFPLTVTSAQKNPTAFYLCASSIPRSSGNTIYFGEGSWLTVV.

V usage is TRBV27 and J usage is TRBJ2-7; D possibly corresponds to TRBD1 (6 bases). V lost 2 bases, J lost 2 bases, and 10 bases lay in between. CDR1 is MNHEY, CDR2 SMNVEV, per germline (reference sequence). CDR3 length equals 14 residues. The chain's CDR3 is CASSLGQRPYEQYF. CDR3 in DNA: TGTGCCAGCAGTTTAGGACAGCGTCCCTACGAGCAGTACTTC.

The V call is TRBV7-9, the J call TRBJ2-3, with 14 nucleotides matching TRBD2. The J segment lost 7 bases and the V segment lost 4 bases, leaving 4 bases of the junction unmatched. The CDR3 runs 15 residues. The germline gives CDR1 SEHNR, CDR2 FQNEAQ (reference sequence). The CDR3 DNA reads TGTGCCAGCAGCTCGGGACTAGCGGGAGCGAATACGCAGTATTTT. This codes for CASSSGLAGANTQYF.

The chain links TRBV5-8 to TRBJ1-3; 9 bases fit TRBD1. V lost 4 bases and J lost 1; bases outside the gene matches: 12. Germline V gene lookup returns CDR1 SGHTS and CDR2 YDEGEE. The length of the CDR3 is 18 residues. The chain's CDR3 is CASSPRDRARLSGNTIYF. The CDR3 bases are TGTGCCAGCAGCCCGAGGGACAGGGCCCGCTTATCTGGAAACACCATATATTTT.

V gene TRBV9 combines with J gene TRBJ2-1; D gene unclear. Germline CDR1 and CDR2: SGDLS and YYNGEE. This CDR3 has 14 amino acids. V dropped 4 bases and J dropped 1 base, with 9 bases sitting between them. CDR3 sequence: CASSRLASYNEQFF. CDR3 DNA: TGTGCCAGCAGCCGACTGGCTTCCTACAATGAGCAGTTCTTC.

The chain couples TRBV7-3 to TRBJ2-5; 9 bases are a match to TRBD2. Germline CDR1 is SGHTA and CDR2 is FQGTGA. The J segment lost 3 bases and the V segment lost 5 bases, leaving 13 bases of the junction unmatched. The CDR3 totals 17 residues. The CDR3 DNA reads as TGTGCCAGCAGCCCCAACCCGTGGGAGCGGGGGGAAGAGACCCAGTACTTC. Encoded protein: CASSPNPWERGEETQYF.

The J gene is TRBJ1-2, the V gene TRBV6-6; 7 nucleotides line up with TRBD1. The CDR3 spans 14 residues. CDR1 and CDR2 (germline): MNHNY, SVGAGI (reference sequence). Trimming took 4 bases from V and 6 from J; bases not matched to a gene: 8. The CDR3, as DNA: TGTGCCAGCAGTTCTTCCGACAGGGTAGATGGCTACACCTTC. Translated, it gives CASSSSDRVDGYTF.

The chain joins TRBV4-2 to TRBJ2-5; 9 positions match TRBD2. CDR1 is LGHNA, CDR2 YNFKEQ, per germline. The CDR3 has 15 amino acids. Unmatched junction bases numbered 3, after V lost 1 base and J lost 3 bases. The CDR3 reads CASSQGGGAKETQYF. CDR3 nucleotides: TGTGCCAGCAGCCAAGGCGGGGGGGCCAAAGAGACCCAGTACTTC.

This clone was counted only a few times. V is TRBV7-9 and J is TRBJ1-4; D possibly corresponds to TRBD1 (6 bases). V lost 5 bases and J lost 8, with 18 bases in between. CDR1 is SEHNR and CDR2 is FQNEAQ in the germline V gene (reference sequence). CDR3 length: 15 amino acids. The CDR3 DNA is TGTGCCAGCAGCCTAGGACAACAGGGTAGAGAAAAACTGTTTTTT. Amino acids: CASSLGQQGREKLFF.

This clone appeared a few times. The chain carries TRBV12-3 or TRBV12-4 and TRBJ1-1; perhaps TRBD1 as D (5 bases). Trimming removed 7 bases from V and 5 bases from J, with 11 bases in between. There are 12 residues in the CDR3. DNA of the CDR3: TGTGCCAGCACCCTTAGGGGAACTGAAGCTTTCTTT. It yields the protein CASTLRGTEAFF.

This rearrangement joins TRBV28 to TRBJ1-2, with 10 positions matching TRBD1. CDR3 size: 16 residues. CDR1 is MDHEN, CDR2 SYDVKM, per germline. Germline trimming cut 5 bases from V and 6 bases from J; bases unmatched to any gene: 12. For the CDR3, the DNA is TGTGCCAGCAGTCTTCTGGGGGACAGGGGATTTAATGGCTACACCTTC. Translating it yields CASSLLGDRGFNGYTF.

The rearrangement joins TRBV9 to TRBJ2-2; 8 bases align to TRBD1. The CDR3 length is 19 residues. Germline V gives CDR1 SGDLS, CDR2 YYNGEE. The junction had 12 bases not matched to a gene; V was cut back by 0 bases and J by 2 bases. The CDR3, as DNA: TGTGCCAGCAGCGTAGCTGATCCAGGGGGCGCGGTAAACACCGGGGAGCTGTTTTTT. It encodes CASSVADPGGAVNTGELFF.

The CDR3 region is CASSQNGQQETQYF. The CDR3 DNA sequence: TGTGCCAGCAGCCAAAACGGACAGCAAGAGACCCAGTACTTC. The rearrangement links TRBV28 to TRBJ2-5; perhaps TRBD1 as D (6 bases). Trimming cost V 6 bases and J 2 bases, with 13 bases left between them. CDR3 length: 14 amino acids. CDR1 and CDR2 (germline): MDHEN, SYDVKM.

V gene TRBV2 combines with J gene TRBJ1-2; D is unclear. The CDR3 is made up of 14 amino acids. Germline assignment: CDR1 SNHLY and CDR2 FYNNEI. Trimming took 5 bases from V and 4 from J, leaving 14 bases between them. The CDR3 coding sequence is TGTGCCAGCAGTAGTGCATCCGGTGGCTATGGCTACACCTTC. Translated: CASSSASGGYGYTF. The full variable domain, rest sourced from reference TRBV2 and TRBJ1-2, is EPEVTQTPSHQVTQMGQEVILRCVPISNHLYFYWYRQILGQKVEFLVSFYNNEISEKSEIFDDQFSVERPDGSNFTLKIRSTKLEDSAMYFCASSSASGGYGYTFGSGTRLTVV.